One and the same sample provided the 23 T cell receptor beta chains below, sequenced in a study of identical twins (dated by TCRdb to the mid-2010s). The library was generated by 5' RACE. Sequencing took place on an Illumina HiSeq 2000. In-frame beta chains were kept once TCRdb had trimmed the public reads at Q25 with fastp and called clones with MiXCR. Each record represents a unique CDR3 protein, reported with the most common genes and DNA among its rows. This sample is represented by approximately 300,000 distinct CDR3 sequences; nearly 9.5% of them were singletons. The ten top clones hold about 7.1% of the sample. The data were also submitted as part of a second study, on yellow fever vaccine responses in identical twins.

Sequencing was carried out using CD8+ T cells sorted from blood. The receptors originated from a woman under 30 in good health.

This clonotype was seen at least ten times. As DNA, the CDR3 is TGTGCCAGCAGTCCGACTAGCGGGTACAATGAGCAGTTCTTC. Protein: CASSPTSGYNEQFF. This rearrangement joins TRBV12-3 or TRBV12-4 to TRBJ2-1; 10 bases agree with TRBD2. V shed 5 bases, J shed 4 bases, and the junction held 2 bases outside the gene matches. This CDR3 region has 14 residues.

Ten or more counts support this clonotype. The chain joins TRBV28 to TRBJ2-7, with D perhaps TRBD1 (6 bases). The CDR3 runs 17 residues. From germline, CDR1 is MDHEN and CDR2 SYDVKM. V was clipped by 5 bases and J by 3 bases, with 23 bases between them. CDR3 nucleotide sequence: TGTGCCAGCAGTCCAACCTACCGGGATGAGGGGGTCTACGAGCAGTACTTC. Protein: CASSPTYRDEGVYEQYF.

The V gene is TRBV7-2, the J gene TRBJ1-1, with TRBD1 as a possible D gene (5 bases). Trimming removed 6 bases at V and 7 bases at J, with 12 bases between. Looked up from germline, CDR1 is SGHTA and CDR2 is FQGNSA. CDR3 length: 12 amino acids. CDR3 sequence reads: CASRKNTGEAFF. CDR3 DNA sequence: TGTGCCAGCAGAAAGAACACAGGTGAAGCTTTCTTT.

The chain joins TRBV20-1 to TRBJ2-3; TRBD2 agrees at 9 bases. The CDR3 extends over 17 amino acids. Looked up from germline, CDR1 is DFQATT and CDR2 is SNEGSKA (reference sequence). J gave up 0 bases and V 0 bases, and 7 bases lay outside the gene matches. In DNA, the CDR3 is TGCAGTGCTAGAGATCTTGGACTAGCGTCAAGCACAGATACGCAGTATTTT. Protein: CSARDLGLASSTDTQYF.

The rearrangement links TRBV6-5 to TRBJ2-5; D is undetermined. Germline V lookup: CDR1 MNHEY, CDR2 SVGAGI. The CDR3 is 13 residues long. Deletions cut 3 bases from V and 3 bases from J, with 8 bases between. DNA of the CDR3: TGTGCCAGCAGTTATGAGGCAGAAGAGACCCAGTACTTC. Its protein product is CASSYEAEETQYF.

This clonotype was recorded many times. This rearrangement joins TRBV7-9 to TRBJ2-3, with 7 bases fitting TRBD1. CDR3 length: 13 amino acids. J lost 4 bases, V lost 5 bases, and 3 bases had no gene match. Germline loops: CDR1 SEHNR, CDR2 FQNEAQ (reference sequence). CDR3 protein: CASSATGSDTQYF. The CDR3 coding sequence is TGTGCCAGCAGCGCGACAGGGTCAGATACGCAGTATTTT.

Only a few counts were recorded for this clonotype. The V and J genes are TRBV12-3 or TRBV12-4 and TRBJ2-3; the D gene could be TRBD1 or TRBD2 (5 bases each). The CDR3 runs to 13 residues. Trimming shortened V by 8 bases and J by 4 bases, and 13 bases separated the two germline ends. The CDR3, as DNA: TGTGCCAGCGGGGAGCCGGGGCCAGATACGCAGTATTTT. Translated: CASGEPGPDTQYF.

This clonotype was detected once. The V gene is TRBV5-6, the J gene TRBJ2-2; D is tentatively TRBD1 or TRBD2 (5 bases each). This CDR3 is built from 13 residues. V lost 4 bases to trimming and J lost 4 bases, with 8 bases between them. Germline V gives CDR1 SGHDT, CDR2 YYEEEE. The CDR3 region has the DNA TGTGCCAGCAGCACGGGGCTCACCGGGGAGCTGTTTTTT. It codes for CASSTGLTGELFF.

This clonotype was recorded many times. J is TRBJ2-3 and V is TRBV6-2 or TRBV6-3, with 14 bases aligning to TRBD2. V shed 0 bases and J 0 bases; nucleotides not matched to a gene: 5. This CDR3 has 19 amino acids. CDR1 is MNHEY, CDR2 SVGEGT, per germline. The CDR3 region is CASSYSGWTSGRSTDTQYF. CDR3 nucleotide sequence: TGTGCCAGCAGTTACTCAGGTTGGACTAGCGGGAGGAGCACAGATACGCAGTATTTT.

This clonotype was counted only a few times. This chain uses TRBV28 with TRBJ1-5, with a possible D match to TRBD1 (5 bases). V gave up 2 bases and J gave up 11 bases, with 16 bases separating them. This CDR3 contains 14 residues. CDR1 and CDR2 (germline): MDHEN, SYDVKM. CDR3 protein: CASSLGIRGASQHF. The CDR3 DNA sequence: TGTGCCAGCAGTTTAGGCATCCGGGGCGCCTCCCAGCATTTT.

This clonotype was recorded a few times. The chain employs TRBV27 and TRBJ2-1; 7 bases align to TRBD1. The J segment lost 0 bases and the V segment lost 5 bases, leaving 7 bases of the junction unmatched. The germline V gene has CDR1 MNHEY and CDR2 SMNVEV (reference sequence). CDR3 length: 16 residues. In nucleotides, the CDR3 is TGTGCCAGCAGTCCACGAGCAGGGGGCTCCTACAATGAGCAGTTCTTC. Its protein is CASSPRAGGSYNEQFF.

This clonotype has just a few counts. The chain has TRBV7-9 and TRBJ2-7; TRBD1 matches at 9 bases. There are 16 residues in the CDR3. V shed 3 bases, J shed 5 bases, and the junction held 11 bases outside the gene matches. The germline V gene has CDR1 SEHNR and CDR2 FQNEAQ (reference sequence). The CDR3: CASSFAHGTGFDEQYF. Written as DNA, the CDR3 is TGTGCCAGCAGCTTTGCTCACGGGACAGGGTTTGACGAGCAGTACTTC.

The V call is TRBV2, the J call TRBJ2-7; D gene ambiguous. Per germline, CDR1 SNHLY and CDR2 FYNNEI. Trimming pared 0 bases from V and 9 bases from J, leaving 9 bases between. This CDR3 is 12 amino acids long. CDR3 sequence reads: CASSEALTRQYF. The CDR3 region has the DNA TGTGCCAGCAGTGAAGCTCTGACTCGGCAGTACTTC.

This clonotype was detected ten times or more. The chain employs TRBV7-8 and TRBJ2-2; D not certain. CDR3 length equals 17 residues. The V gene's germline CDR1 is SGHVS and CDR2 FQNEAQ. Deletions cut 1 base from V and 0 bases from J, with 12 bases between. The CDR3 loop reads CASSLGWRSTNTGELFF. The CDR3 DNA is TGTGCCAGCAGCTTAGGATGGCGGAGTACGAACACCGGGGAGCTGTTTTTT.

This chain joins TRBV3-1 and TRBJ2-7; 9 nucleotides match TRBD2. Trimming cost V 2 bases and J 3 bases; bases outside gene matches: 11. Per germline, CDR1 LGHDT and CDR2 YNNKEL (reference sequence). CDR3 length equals 17 residues. The CDR3 nucleotides read TGTGCCAGCAGCCAACCTCCATGGGGACTAGCATTCTACGAGCAGTACTTC. As protein: CASSQPPWGLAFYEQYF.

This clonotype was counted ten times or more. The rearrangement uses TRBV7-9 and TRBJ2-1; D call uncertain. The CDR3 consists of 16 residues. CDR1 is SEHNR, CDR2 FQNEAQ, per germline (reference sequence). Trimming stripped 2 bases from V and 4 bases from J, with 15 bases between. CDR3 in amino acids: CASSLPSPANYNEQFF. Written as DNA, the CDR3 is TGTGCCAGCAGCTTACCTTCCCCCGCGAATTACAATGAGCAGTTCTTC.

The rearrangement joins TRBV7-3 to TRBJ2-3; TRBD2 agrees at 12 bases. CDR1 SGHTA and CDR2 FQGTGA come from the germline V gene. The CDR3 spans 16 residues. The V segment lost 5 bases and the J segment 3 bases; nucleotides outside the gene matches: 6. The CDR3 coding sequence is TGTGCCAGCAGCCCCCGGACTAGCGGGGATACAGATACGCAGTATTTT. It is translated as CASSPRTSGDTDTQYF.

The chain has TRBV14 and TRBJ2-1, with D perhaps TRBD1 or TRBD2 (7 bases each). Trimming shortened V by 4 bases and J by 8 bases, and 21 bases separated the two germline ends. Germline V lookup: CDR1 SGHDN, CDR2 FVKESK. The CDR3 loop spans 16 amino acids. CDR3 DNA: TGTGCCAGCAGCCCCACCAGGGGGGGGGGCCGGGATGAGCAGTTCTTC. This translates into CASSPTRGGGRDEQFF.

This clonotype was seen only a few times. The gene calls are TRBV7-3 and TRBJ2-7, with 7 bases that match TRBD1. The length of the CDR3 is 13 residues. Trimming at V came to 5 bases and at J to 7 bases, leaving 8 bases not matched to a gene. Germline V gene lookup returns CDR1 SGHTA and CDR2 FQGTGA. The chain's CDR3 is CASSHIPGQEQYF. The CDR3 bases are TGTGCCAGCAGCCATATCCCGGGACAGGAGCAGTACTTC.

This clonotype was counted a few times. This chain uses TRBV7-6 with TRBJ2-7; a possible D gene is TRBD1 (6 bases). The ends were cut back, 1 base at V and 2 bases at J, with 9 bases in the middle. CDR3 length: 14 amino acids. In germline, CDR1 is SGHVS, CDR2 FNYEAQ. The CDR3 DNA reads TGTGCCAGCAGCTTAGATTCAGGGGCCTACGAGCAGTACTTC. Translated, it gives CASSLDSGAYEQYF.

Ten or more counts support this clonotype. The chain links TRBV20-1 to TRBJ1-5, with D uncertain. Trimming took off 6 bases at V and 3 bases at J, with 18 bases between the two ends. This CDR3 has 15 amino acids. CDR1 is DFQATT and CDR2 is SNEGSKA in the germline V gene (reference sequence). CDR3 region: CSAINPDSYNQPQHF. CDR3 nucleotides: TGCAGTGCCATCAATCCGGACTCCTACAATCAGCCCCAGCATTTT.

Many counts were recorded for this clonotype. The chain couples TRBV20-1 to TRBJ2-6; D gene uncertain. This CDR3 spans 15 amino acids. CDR1 is DFQATT, CDR2 SNEGSKA, per germline (reference sequence). Trimming shortened V by 3 bases and J by 1 base, and 10 bases separated the two germline ends. CDR3 loop: CSARDLTSGANVLTF. CDR3 DNA: TGCAGTGCTAGGGACCTAACTTCTGGGGCCAACGTCCTGACTTTC.

The chain recombines TRBV6-2 or TRBV6-3 with TRBJ2-7, with D hard to call. From germline, CDR1 is MNHEY and CDR2 SVGEGT. There are 13 residues in the CDR3. Trimming shortened V by 3 bases and J by 1 base, and 7 bases separated the two germline ends. In nucleotides, the CDR3 is TGTGCCAGCAGTTATACTATATCCTACGAGCAGTACTTC. This codes for CASSYTISYEQYF.